This entry lists 10 T cell receptor beta chains sequenced from one sample in a study of shared clonotypes between healthy human individuals. Naive CD8 cells were CD45RO-negative, positively selected for CCR7, excluding terminally differentiated effector memory CD45RA+ cells. TCRdb's copy holds only in-frame clones and misses some; the assay was immunoSEQ multiplex PCR. The sample carries about 1,800,000 clones, around 96% recorded once. What was sequenced was naive CD8+ T cells sorted from blood. These receptors were obtained from a man aged 18 to 30 in good health.

V is TRBV5-5 and J is TRBJ2-7; possibly TRBD1 for D (6 bases). The CDR3 runs 18 residues. The ends were cut back, 3 bases at V and 0 bases at J, with 22 bases in the middle. Germline CDR1 and CDR2: SGHKS and YYEKEE (reference sequence). The CDR3 sequence: CASSWEKQGQRYSYEQYF. CDR3 DNA sequence: TGTGCCAGCAGCTGGGAAAAGCAGGGACAACGTTACTCCTACGAGCAGTACTTC. The whole variable domain, filled in from reference TRBV5-5 and TRBJ2-7, reads DAGVTQSPTHLIKTRGQQVTLRCSPISGHKSVSWYQQVLGQGPQFIFQYYEKEERGRGNFPDRFSARQFPNYSSELNVNALLLGDSALYLCASSWEKQGQRYSYEQYFGPGTRLTVT.

V is TRBV5-1 and J is TRBJ2-7; TRBD1 matches at 11 bases. Germline CDR1 SGHRS, CDR2 YFSETQ. The J segment lost 4 bases and the V segment lost 4 bases, leaving 10 bases of the junction unmatched. The CDR3 is 16 amino acids. The CDR3 is CASSLLGQGVGYEQYF. The CDR3 nucleotides are TGCGCCAGCAGCCTACTGGGACAGGGGGTAGGTTACGAGCAGTACTTC.

With respect to this clone: Other DNA sequences within the sample encode an identical CDR3. This rearrangement joins TRBV7-9 to TRBJ1-1; tentatively, D is TRBD1 (6 bases). V was shortened by 0 bases and J by 6 bases, with 8 bases between the two germline ends. This CDR3 has 13 residues. Germline V lookup: CDR1 SEHNR, CDR2 FQNEAQ (reference sequence). CDR3 bases: TGTGCCAGCAGCTTAGCAGGGGGGCCTGAAGCTTTCTTT. Encoded protein: CASSLAGGPEAFF.

This rearrangement joins TRBV14 to TRBJ1-6; 8 bases are a match to TRBD1. Germline V gives CDR1 SGHDN, CDR2 FVKESK. The ends lost 5 bases at V and 9 bases at J; junction bases unmatched: 6. The CDR3 length is 14 residues. CDR3 amino acids: CASSLGQGSSPLHF. The CDR3 region has the DNA TGTGCCAGCAGCTTAGGACAGGGAAGTTCACCCCTCCACTTT.

V gene TRBV13 combines with J gene TRBJ2-3; TRBD2 aligns across 9 bases. The trim removed 4 bases at V and 2 bases at J, leaving 4 bases unmatched. The CDR3 contains 15 residues. CDR1 and CDR2 (germline): PRHDT, FYEKMQ (reference sequence). The CDR3 DNA reads as TGTGCCAGCAGCTCGACTAGCGGCAACACAGATACGCAGTATTTT. Translating it yields CASSSTSGNTDTQYF.

The chain combines TRBV30 with TRBJ1-1; D unresolved. V was clipped by 0 bases and J by 0 bases, with 8 bases between them. CDR3 length: 14 residues. From germline, CDR1 is GTSNPN and CDR2 SVGIG (reference sequence). The CDR3 here is CAWSVYSLNTEAFF. In nucleotides, the CDR3 is TGTGCCTGGAGTGTATACAGCTTGAACACTGAAGCTTTCTTT. The entire variable domain, with the rest obtained from reference TRBV30 and TRBJ1-1, is as follows: SQTIHQWPATLVQPVGSPLSLECTVEGTSNPNLYWYRQAAGRGLQLLFYSVGIGQISSEVPQNLSASRPQDRQFILSSKKLLLSDSGFYLCAWSVYSLNTEAFFGQGTRLTVV.

The chain uses TRBV4-3 and TRBJ1-1, with D perhaps matching TRBD1 (5 bases). V was clipped by 4 bases and J by 4 bases, with 16 bases between them. This CDR3 is built from 15 residues. The germline CDR1 and CDR2 sequences are LGHNA and YSLEER. The CDR3 reads CASSPGGGMGTEAFF. Written as DNA, the CDR3 is TGCGCCAGCAGCCCGGGGGGTGGGATGGGCACTGAAGCTTTCTTT.

This chain uses TRBV10-3 with TRBJ2-7; D is ambiguous. The CDR3 is 14 residues long. The germline gives CDR1 ENHRY, CDR2 SYGVKD. Trimming removed 2 bases from V and 0 bases from J, with 8 bases in between. The chain's CDR3 is CAISERKSSYEQYF. In DNA form, the CDR3 reads TGTGCCATCAGTGAGAGAAAGAGCTCCTACGAGCAGTACTTC.

The genes are TRBV5-5 and TRBJ2-7, with 9 bases fitting TRBD1. The CDR3 length is 15 residues. Losses at the gene ends were 2 bases for V and 1 base for J; bases not matched to a gene: 4. Looked up from germline, CDR1 is SGHKS and CDR2 is YYEKEE (reference sequence). CDR3 bases: TGTGCCAGCAGCTTAGGGACAGGGAAATCCTACGAGCAGTACTTC. Protein product: CASSLGTGKSYEQYF.

The chain carries TRBV28 and TRBJ2-3, with a possible D match to TRBD2 (7 bases). Germline V gene lookup returns CDR1 MDHEN and CDR2 SYDVKM. This CDR3 is built from 16 residues. Trimming left V 5 bases short and J 2 bases short, with 17 bases between. In DNA form, the CDR3 reads TGTGCCAGCAGTCCCCCGGGGGGCGGCCTCACAGATACGCAGTATTTT. Protein: CASSPPGGGLTDTQYF.